A single sample is the source of the 20 T cell receptor beta chains below, sequenced in a study of T cell repertoires in cytomegalovirus infection. TCRdb re-called the reads through MiXCR, storing one row per CDR3 protein. The repertoire holds more than 200,000 distinct CDR3 sequences, with over 8% as singletons. The material sequenced was PBMCs. The receptors stem from a human donor in good health (CMV status not recorded). Some clones in this sample may be carry-over from other donors' samples.

In its sample, this clonotype was seen many times. This rearrangement joins TRBV20-1 to TRBJ2-2, with 8 bases that match TRBD2. The CDR3 sequence is 17 residues long. Germline loops: CDR1 DFQATT, CDR2 SNEGSKA (reference sequence). V was pared by 2 bases and J by 4 bases, with 12 bases of the junction left unmatched. CDR3 nucleotides: TGCAGTGCTAGACCGCAAAAAGCGGGAGCGGGCACCGGGGAGCTGTTTTTT. Encoded protein: CSARPQKAGAGTGELFF.

The chain is built from TRBV20-1 and TRBJ2-5; 13 nucleotides line up with TRBD2. The CDR3 covers 14 residues. Losses at the gene ends were 6 bases for V and 6 bases for J; bases not matched to a gene: 7. Looked up from germline, CDR1 is DFQATT and CDR2 is SNEGSKA (reference sequence). The CDR3 coding sequence is TGCAGTGCCCACGGACTAGCGGGAGAACAGACCCAGTACTTC. Its protein product is CSAHGLAGEQTQYF.

This clonotype was recorded at least ten times. The rearrangement joins TRBV5-1 to TRBJ1-6; 7 bases agree with TRBD1. CDR1 SGHRS and CDR2 YFSETQ come from the germline V gene. J was trimmed by 5 bases and V by 6 bases; bases with no gene match: 8. This CDR3 spans 15 amino acids. This CDR3 is CASKKSGQNNSPLHF. The CDR3 DNA follows: TGCGCCAGCAAAAAATCGGGACAGAATAATTCACCCCTCCACTTT.

This clonotype turned up a few times. This chain uses TRBV5-6 with TRBJ1-1, with D tentatively TRBD1 (5 bases). The germline CDR1 and CDR2 sequences are SGHDT and YYEEEE. This CDR3 region has 14 residues. V was shortened by 4 bases and J by 7 bases, with 17 bases between the two germline ends. The DNA of the CDR3 is TGTGCCAGCAGCGCCTTGGGACGGCGAAATGAAGCTTTCTTT. Protein product: CASSALGRRNEAFF.

In its sample, this clonotype was seen many times. The chain employs TRBV28 and TRBJ2-1, with D hard to call. The germline V and J ends were trimmed by 2 bases and 16 bases, with 18 bases remaining between them. Germline V CDR1 and CDR2: MDHEN, SYDVKM. The CDR3 length is 13 residues. CDR3 nucleotides: TGTGCCAGCAGTTTAGTGGTTCCCCCCGTCTTATTCTTC. Protein sequence: CASSLVVPPVLFF.

This clonotype was detected many times. The rearrangement links TRBV7-8 to TRBJ2-3, with D unclear. The V end was cut by 4 bases, the J end by 2 bases, with 13 bases between. Germline CDR1 and CDR2: SGHVS and FQNEAQ. The CDR3 loop spans 15 amino acids. In nucleotides, the CDR3 is TGTGCCAGCAGCTACGGACCCCGCCCCACAGATACGCAGTATTTT. Translating it yields CASSYGPRPTDTQYF.

In this sample, this clonotype turned up a few times. The chain links TRBV28 to TRBJ1-1; D is uncertain. The CDR3 runs to 13 residues. The germline V gene has CDR1 MDHEN and CDR2 SYDVKM. V was clipped by 8 bases and J by 3 bases, with 13 bases between them. The DNA of the CDR3 is TGTGCCAGCTTCCTGGACCCAGACACTGAAGCTTTCTTT. Amino acids: CASFLDPDTEAFF.

Concerning this clonotype itself: A read error is possible here, since a much larger clone lies one base away. This chain joins TRBV28 and TRBJ1-1; no definite D call. The CDR3 covers 14 residues. Trimming took off 2 bases at V and 5 bases at J, with 12 bases between the two ends. The germline V gene has CDR1 MDHEN and CDR2 SYDVKM. The CDR3 coding sequence is TGTGCCAGCAGTTTACGGAGGCTGGGAACTGAAGCTTTCTTT. Encoded protein: CASSLRRLGTEAFF.

This clonotype was seen at least ten times. CDR3 sequence reads: CASSPPRRGAYNEQFF. The CDR3 DNA sequence: TGTGCCAGCAGCCCACCCCGGCGGGGCGCCTACAATGAGCAGTTCTTC. J is TRBJ2-1 and V is TRBV12-3 or TRBV12-4; TRBD2 might be the D (6 bases). With 6 bases removed from V and 2 bases from J, the gap between germline ends came to 17 bases. This CDR3 spans 16 amino acids.

This clonotype was detected ten times or more. V usage is TRBV7-2 and J usage is TRBJ2-2, with D hard to call. In germline, CDR1 is SGHTA, CDR2 FQGNSA. The CDR3 is 13 residues long. V shed 4 bases and J shed 5 bases, with 8 bases lying between them. Written as DNA, the CDR3 is TGTGCCAGCAGCTCCCTGGGGACCGGGGAGCTGTTTTTT. Encoded protein: CASSSLGTGELFF.

This clonotype came up a few times. One base away lies a much larger clone, so this may be a sequencing read error. J is TRBJ2-3 and V is TRBV7-2, with D uncertain. Germline CDR1 is SGHTA and CDR2 is FQGNSA. V was trimmed by 5 bases and J by 4 bases, leaving 16 bases between them. CDR3 length: 15 residues. CDR3 sequence reads: CASSHMPRESDTQYF. In nucleotides, the CDR3 is TGTGCCAGCAGCCACATGCCCCGCGAGTCAGATACGCAGTATTTT.

V usage is TRBV28 and J usage is TRBJ1-2; 7 positions agree with TRBD1. V shed 10 bases, J shed 4 bases, and the junction held 6 bases outside the gene matches. This CDR3 has 12 residues. Germline CDR1 and CDR2: MDHEN and SYDVKM. The CDR3: CATQGVVYGYTF. CDR3 DNA: TGTGCCACTCAGGGGGTGGTCTATGGCTACACCTTC.

This clonotype showed up many times. The chain links TRBV7-2 to TRBJ1-5; D uncertain. CDR1 and CDR2 from the germline V gene are SGHTA and FQGNSA. V dropped 5 bases and J dropped 4 bases, with 15 bases sitting between them. The CDR3 covers 15 residues. CDR3 region: CASSLVNGENQPQHF. The CDR3 nucleotides read TGTGCCAGCAGCCTCGTGAACGGTGAAAATCAGCCCCAGCATTTT.

This clonotype was recorded at least ten times. This chain joins TRBV25-1 and TRBJ2-5; perhaps D is TRBD1 or TRBD2 (5 bases each). Germline V lookup: CDR1 MGHDK, CDR2 SYGVNS. The CDR3 length is 14 residues. The V end lost 4 bases, the J end lost 3 bases, and 12 bases lay between the germline ends. CDR3: CASSAFRGEETQYF. The CDR3 coding sequence is TGTGCCAGCAGTGCCTTTCGAGGGGAAGAGACCCAGTACTTC.

This clonotype was seen a handful of times. The chain combines TRBV19 with TRBJ1-5; tentative D call: TRBD1 (6 bases). The CDR3 extends over 15 amino acids. Germline lookup yields CDR1 LNHDA and CDR2 SQIVND (reference sequence). The V gene lost 3 bases and the J gene lost 3 bases, with 12 bases spanning the gap. CDR3 loop: CASSIEGGNNQPQHF. The CDR3 DNA reads as TGTGCCAGTAGTATTGAGGGGGGAAACAATCAGCCCCAGCATTTT.

This clonotype has a count of ten or more. J is TRBJ1-5 and V is TRBV7-2; 9 nucleotides align to TRBD1. Per the germline V gene, CDR1 is SGHTA and CDR2 is FQGNSA. The CDR3 runs 15 residues. V dropped 5 bases and J dropped 2; count of bases not matched to a gene: 4. The CDR3 nucleotides are TGTGCCAGCAGCATAGGGACAGGGCGCAATCAGCCCCAGCATTTT. Residues: CASSIGTGRNQPQHF. The full variable domain, its missing parts supplied by reference TRBV7-2 and TRBJ1-5, is GAGVSQSPSNKVTEKGKDVELRCDPISGHTALYWYRQSLGQGLEFLIYFQGNSAPDKSGLPSDRFSAERTGGSVSTLTIQRTQQEDSAVYLCASSIGTGRNQPQHFGDGTRLSIL.

The rearrangement uses TRBV20-1 and TRBJ1-1; D is unclear. This CDR3 is built from 14 residues. CDR1 is DFQATT, CDR2 SNEGSKA, per germline (reference sequence). V lost 5 bases, J lost 6 bases, and 19 bases lay in between. In DNA form, the CDR3 reads TGCAGTGCTGATGGACGAGGGAGTCAATCTGAAGCTTTCTTT. Its translation: CSADGRGSQSEAFF.

The chain joins TRBV6-2 or TRBV6-3 to TRBJ1-5, with a tentative D call TRBD1 (5 bases). There are 16 residues in the CDR3. Trimming removed 6 bases from V and 0 bases from J, with 15 bases in between. Per germline, CDR1 MNHEY and CDR2 SVGEGT. The CDR3, as DNA: TGTGCCAGCAGACTGGGACTCCTTTATAGCAATCAGCCCCAGCATTTT. This codes for CASRLGLLYSNQPQHF.

The table lists this clonotype with a few counts. V gene TRBV5-6 combines with J gene TRBJ1-1; tentative D call: TRBD1 (6 bases). This CDR3 comprises 14 residues. V was pared by 4 bases and J by 0 bases, with 10 bases between. Germline CDR1 reads SGHDT; CDR2 reads YYEEEE. The CDR3 DNA is TGTGCCAGCAGCGTACGACAGGTGAACACTGAAGCTTTCTTT. As protein: CASSVRQVNTEAFF.

This rearrangement joins TRBV7-2 to TRBJ2-2; 7 bases match TRBD2. Germline V gene data show CDR1 as SGHTA and CDR2 as FQGNSA. The CDR3 extends over 18 amino acids. V shed 0 bases and J 1 base; nucleotides not matched to a gene: 8. In DNA, the CDR3 is TGTGCCAGCAGCTTAGCCATGGGGCTAGCGGTGAACACCGGGGAGCTGTTTTTT. It specifies CASSLAMGLAVNTGELFF.